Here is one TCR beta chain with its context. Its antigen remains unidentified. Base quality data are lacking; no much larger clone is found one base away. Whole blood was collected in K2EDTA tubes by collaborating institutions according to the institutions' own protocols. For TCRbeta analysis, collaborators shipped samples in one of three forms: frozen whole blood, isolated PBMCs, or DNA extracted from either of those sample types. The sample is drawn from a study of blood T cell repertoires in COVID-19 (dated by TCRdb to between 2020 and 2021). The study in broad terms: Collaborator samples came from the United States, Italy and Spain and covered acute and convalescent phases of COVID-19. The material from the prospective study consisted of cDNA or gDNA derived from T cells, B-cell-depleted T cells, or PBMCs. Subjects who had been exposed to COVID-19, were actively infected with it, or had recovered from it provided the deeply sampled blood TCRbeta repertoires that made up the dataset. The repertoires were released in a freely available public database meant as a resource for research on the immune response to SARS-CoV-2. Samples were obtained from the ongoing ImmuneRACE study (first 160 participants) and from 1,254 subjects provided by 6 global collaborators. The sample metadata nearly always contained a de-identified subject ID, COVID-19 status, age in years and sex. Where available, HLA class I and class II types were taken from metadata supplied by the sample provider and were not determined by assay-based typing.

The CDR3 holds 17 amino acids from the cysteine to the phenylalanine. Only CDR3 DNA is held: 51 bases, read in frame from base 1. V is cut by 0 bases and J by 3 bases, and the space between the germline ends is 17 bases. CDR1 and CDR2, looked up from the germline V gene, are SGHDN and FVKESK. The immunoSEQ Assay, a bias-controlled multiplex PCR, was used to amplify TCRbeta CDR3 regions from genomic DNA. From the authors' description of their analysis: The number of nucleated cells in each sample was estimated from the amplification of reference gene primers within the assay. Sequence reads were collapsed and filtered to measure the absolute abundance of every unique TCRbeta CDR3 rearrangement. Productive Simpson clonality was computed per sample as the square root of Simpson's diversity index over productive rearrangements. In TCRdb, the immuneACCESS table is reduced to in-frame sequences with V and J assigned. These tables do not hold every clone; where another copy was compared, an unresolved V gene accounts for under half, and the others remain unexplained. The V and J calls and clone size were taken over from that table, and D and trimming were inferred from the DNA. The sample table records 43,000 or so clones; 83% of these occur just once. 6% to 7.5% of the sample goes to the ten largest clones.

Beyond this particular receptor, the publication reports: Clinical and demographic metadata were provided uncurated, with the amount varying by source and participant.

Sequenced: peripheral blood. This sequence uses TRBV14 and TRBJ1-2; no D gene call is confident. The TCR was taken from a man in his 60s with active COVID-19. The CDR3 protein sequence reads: CASSQDPYQGVHYGYTF. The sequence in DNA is TGTGCCAGCAGCCAAGACCCATACCAAGGAGTACACTATGGCTACACCTTC.